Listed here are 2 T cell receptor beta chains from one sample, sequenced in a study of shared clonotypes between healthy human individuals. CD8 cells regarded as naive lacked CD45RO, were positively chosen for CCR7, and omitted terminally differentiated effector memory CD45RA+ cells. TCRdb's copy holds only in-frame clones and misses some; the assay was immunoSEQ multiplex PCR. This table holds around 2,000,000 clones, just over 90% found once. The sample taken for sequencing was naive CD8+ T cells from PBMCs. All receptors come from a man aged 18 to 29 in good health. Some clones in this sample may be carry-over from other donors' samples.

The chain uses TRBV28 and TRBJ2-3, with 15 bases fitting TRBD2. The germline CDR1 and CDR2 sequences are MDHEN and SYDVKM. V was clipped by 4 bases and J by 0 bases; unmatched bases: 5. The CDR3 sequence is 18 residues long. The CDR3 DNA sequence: TGTGCCAGCAGTTACTACGGGACTAGCGGGAGGAGCACAGATACGCAGTATTTT. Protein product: CASSYYGTSGRSTDTQYF.

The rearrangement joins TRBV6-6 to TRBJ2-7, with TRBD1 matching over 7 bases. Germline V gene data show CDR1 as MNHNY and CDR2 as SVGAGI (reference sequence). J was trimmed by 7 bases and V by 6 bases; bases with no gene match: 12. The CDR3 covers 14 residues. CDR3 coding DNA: TGTGCCAGCAGCACAAGAGACAGGGTGGGGGAGCAGTACTTC. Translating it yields CASSTRDRVGEQYF.